This T cell receptor beta chain is from a study of blood T cell repertoires in COVID-19. About the research overall: T cells, B-cell-depleted T cells, or PBMCs provided the cDNA or gDNA that served as material.

Between the trimmed V and J ends, which lost 1 base and 2 bases, there was a span of 6 bases. Germline V lookup: CDR1 SEHNR, CDR2 FQNEAQ (reference sequence). This CDR3 spans 13 amino acids. With respect to this clone: The sample has other DNA sequences that encode this CDR3 too.

The study counted Cohort 3 donors as recovered given two negative PCRs, clearance, or symptom resolution. In the source study's methods: Counts of nucleated cells, estimated from reference gene primer amplification, were obtained. Only in-frame clones appear in the TCRdb table, and some are missing; sequencing was by immunoSEQ multiplex PCR. V, J and clone size are those of that table, while D and trimming were read from the DNA. The data show about 160,000 clones, 80% seen once. The source material was PBMCs or T cells enriched from blood (not recorded which). This sequence originates from a woman aged 55-69 years who had recovered from COVID-19. The chain carries TRBV7-9 and TRBJ2-7; no reliable D call. This CDR3 is CASSLGATYEQYF. Written as DNA, the CDR3 is TGTGCCAGCAGCTTAGGGGCTACCTACGAGCAGTACTTC.